These 6 T cell receptor beta chains originate from one sample sequenced in a study of beta chain features in type 1 diabetes. Expressed TCRB transcripts were sequenced, since all the RNA that had been isolated was reverse transcribed. Assay: immunoSEQ multiplex PCR; the TCRdb copy retains only in-frame clones and omits some. The sample records 150,000 or so clones, 63% being singletons. Points from the study as a whole: Moderate but significant shortening of TCRB CDR3s was recorded in all four CD4+ subsets from Type 1 diabetes patients.

Their cognate antigens are unknown. The sample consisted of naive CD4+ T cells from blood. The source of these receptors is a man aged 25 to 40 with type 1 diabetes.

The V call is TRBV29-1, the J call TRBJ2-1; TRBD2 agrees at 11 bases. J was trimmed by 5 bases and V by 7 bases; bases with no gene match: 10. Germline loops: CDR1 SQVTM, CDR2 ANQGSEA. This CDR3 region has 15 residues. The DNA of the CDR3 is TGCAGCGCCCCGGGGCTAGCGGGGGGTAACAATGAGCAGTTCTTC. It translates to CSAPGLAGGNNEQFF.

The V and J genes are TRBV7-9 and TRBJ2-5; possible D gene TRBD1, 6 bases. In germline, CDR1 is SEHNR, CDR2 FQNEAQ (reference sequence). The V end lost 5 bases, the J end lost 5 bases, and 12 bases lay between the germline ends. This CDR3 spans 13 amino acids. Here the CDR3 DNA reads TGTGCCAGCAGCGGGACACCGGGGGAGACCCAGTACTTC. This encodes CASSGTPGETQYF.

The chain uses TRBV18 and TRBJ2-7; D is ambiguous. V shed 1 base and J shed 2 bases, with 6 bases lying between them. Germline assignment: CDR1 KGHSH and CDR2 LQKENI. The CDR3 runs to 13 residues. The CDR3 DNA sequence: TGTGCCAGCTCACCACAGGATGCCTACGAGCAGTACTTC. Translated, it gives CASSPQDAYEQYF.

This clone appeared a single time. The rearrangement links TRBV29-1 to TRBJ2-7, with D perhaps matching TRBD1 (7 bases). The CDR3 is made up of 13 amino acids. V was pared by 2 bases and J by 4 bases, with 12 bases between. Germline CDR1 reads SQVTM; CDR2 reads ANQGSEA. CDR3: CSVESQGGYEQYF. The DNA of the CDR3 is TGCAGCGTTGAAAGCCAGGGGGGATACGAGCAGTACTTC.

This chain joins TRBV6-5 and TRBJ2-3; 7 bases fit TRBD1. The CDR3 spans 13 residues. V trimming: 6 bases; J trimming: 6 bases; junction bases outside the gene matches: 6. Germline V CDR1 and CDR2: MNHEY, SVGAGI. CDR3 sequence reads: CASRRTGVDTQYF. The DNA for the CDR3 is TGTGCCAGCAGACGTACAGGGGTGGATACGCAGTATTTT.

A word on this clone: The germline gene is not matched at one end of the junction; a read error may be the cause. The rearrangement links TRBV20-1 to TRBJ2-3; no firm D call. The length of the CDR3 is 8 residues. Germline V gives CDR1 DFQATT, CDR2 SNEGSKA (reference sequence). The CDR3 nucleotides read TGCAGCATAGATACGCAGTATTTT. It translates to CSIDTQYF.